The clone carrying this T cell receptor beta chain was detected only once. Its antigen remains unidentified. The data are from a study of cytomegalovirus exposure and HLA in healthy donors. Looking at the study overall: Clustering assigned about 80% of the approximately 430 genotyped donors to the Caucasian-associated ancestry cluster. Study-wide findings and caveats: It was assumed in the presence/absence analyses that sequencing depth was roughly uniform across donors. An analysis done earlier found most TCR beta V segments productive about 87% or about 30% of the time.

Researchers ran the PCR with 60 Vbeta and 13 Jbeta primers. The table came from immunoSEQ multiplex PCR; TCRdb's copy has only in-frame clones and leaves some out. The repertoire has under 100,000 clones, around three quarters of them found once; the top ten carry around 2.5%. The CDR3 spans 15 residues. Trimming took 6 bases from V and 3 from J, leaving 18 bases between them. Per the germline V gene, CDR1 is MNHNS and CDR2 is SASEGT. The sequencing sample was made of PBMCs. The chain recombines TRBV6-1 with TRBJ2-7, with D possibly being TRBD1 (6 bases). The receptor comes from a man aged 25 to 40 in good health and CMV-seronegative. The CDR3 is CASRLMSGADYEQYF. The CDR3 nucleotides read TGTGCCAGCAGACTGATGTCAGGGGCGGACTACGAGCAGTACTTC.